This is a list of T cell receptor beta chains from one sample in a study of neurological immune-mediated disorders. Via MiXCR, TCRdb re-called the 5' RACE reads, giving one row per CDR3 protein. Of around 46,000 distinct CDR3 sequences in the sample, roughly 4.1% were seen once. Sequenced material: PBMCs. These TCRs come from a woman aged 55-69 years with multiple sclerosis. Each CDR3 is given with its conserved first and last residue. A D gene is named only where the DNA matches it firmly. The listing skips clone size in some rows; elsewhere it reads once, few, many or a size class.

d_call	v_call	j_call	clone_size	cdr3_length	cdr3_aa	cdr3_nt
TRBD1	TRBV6-6	TRBJ2-5	few	15	CASSPGQAAGETQYF	TGTGCCAGCAGCCCCGGACAGGCGGCGGGTGAGACCCAGTACTTC
.	TRBV7-2	TRBJ1-1	once	14	CTSSSIGGTTEAFF	TGTACCAGCAGCTCCATCGGCGGAACCACTGAAGCTTTCTTT
.	TRBV20-1	TRBJ1-5	many	12	CSALNSNQPQNF	TGCAGTGCCCTGAATAGCAATCAGCCCCAGAATTTT
TRBD1	TRBV29-1	TRBJ2-7	many	14	CSAGRDSLHYEQYF	TGCAGCGCCGGAAGGGACAGCCTCCATTACGAGCAGTACTTC
.	TRBV20-1	TRBJ1-5	many	18	CSARDGKGGAGSNQPQHF	TGCAGTGCTAGAGATGGAAAGGGGGGCGCCGGTAGCAATCAGCCCCAGCATTTT
TRBD2	TRBV29-1	TRBJ2-1	many	12	CSVAGLAGGQFF	TGCAGCGTTGCGGGACTAGCGGGAGGGCAGTTCTTC
.	TRBV5-1	TRBJ2-3	many	15	CASSLTGFGGDTQYF	TGCGCCAGCAGCTTAACAGGGTTTGGCGGAGATACGCAGTATTTT
TRBD2	TRBV24-1	TRBJ2-1	.	16	CATSDLQRGGLDEQFF	TGTGCCACCAGTGATTTGCAACGGGGGGGCCTCGATGAGCAGTTCTTC
.	TRBV5-1	TRBJ2-3	many	14	CASRISGGTDTQYF	TGCGCCAGCCGTATCTCGGGGGGCACAGATACGCAGTATTTT
TRBD2	TRBV12-3/TRBV12-4	TRBJ2-5	many	15	CASSLVSGGSKTQYF	TGTGCCAGCAGCCTGGTTAGCGGGGGGTCGAAGACCCAGTACTTC
.	TRBV7-9	TRBJ2-5	many	14	CASSLDLEEETQYF	TGTGCCAGCAGCTTGGACCTAGAGGAAGAGACCCAGTACTTC
.	TRBV5-1	TRBJ1-2	many	13	CASSLEGTHGYTF	TGCGCCAGCAGCTTGGAGGGGACCCATGGCTACACCTTC
.	TRBV5-1	TRBJ2-3	.	14	CASSLGSAADTQYF	TGCGCCAGCAGCTTGGGTTCAGCTGCAGATACGCAGTATTTT
TRBD2	TRBV7-8	TRBJ2-2	.	15	CASSDSGTTTGELFF	TGTGCCAGCAGCGATAGCGGGACCACAACCGGGGAGCTGTTTTTT
.	TRBV7-2	TRBJ2-7	many	14	CASSFDGGSYEQYF	TGTGCCAGCAGCTTTGACGGGGGCTCCTACGAGCAGTACTTC
TRBD1	TRBV20-1	TRBJ2-7	many	16	CSARGPGTGFSYEQYF	TGCAGTGCTAGAGGTCCGGGGACAGGCTTCTCCTACGAGCAGTACTTC
.	TRBV20-1	TRBJ2-7	.	11	CSAPLGYEQYF	TGCAGTGCGCCTCTGGGGTACGAGCAGTACTTC